A single sample gave rise to the 17 T cell receptor beta chains below, sequenced in a study of blood T cell repertoires in COVID-19. Measured with immunoSEQ multiplex PCR; TCRdb has only the in-frame clones, and not every one. The table includes 400,000 or so clones, roughly 89% detected once. Sequencing used peripheral blood. These TCRs come from a man in his late teens or twenties with COVID-19, enrolled during active disease.

The chain employs TRBV5-1 and TRBJ2-1; 7 nucleotides line up with TRBD2. The V gene end was trimmed by 3 bases and the J gene end by 6 bases; junction bases not matched to a gene: 9. The CDR3 sequence is 15 residues long. CDR1 and CDR2 from the germline V gene are SGHRS and YFSETQ. The CDR3 loop is CASSYGLDGPNEQFF. The DNA for the CDR3 is TGCGCCAGCAGCTACGGACTAGACGGCCCCAATGAGCAGTTCTTC.

V and J are TRBV2 and TRBJ2-3; 12 positions agree with TRBD2. Germline lookup yields CDR1 SNHLY and CDR2 FYNNEI. The V and J ends lost 3 bases and 4 bases, in that order; junction bases with no gene match: 8. This CDR3 is 17 amino acids long. The CDR3, as DNA: TGTGCCAGCAGTGATGGCCTAGCGGGGGGGCAGTCAGATACGCAGTATTTT. Translating gives CASSDGLAGGQSDTQYF.

The J gene is TRBJ2-1, the V gene TRBV24-1, with D possibly being TRBD1 (6 bases). The germline CDR1 and CDR2 sequences are KGHDR and SFDVKD. There are 15 residues in the CDR3. V was clipped by 3 bases and J by 0 bases, with 8 bases between them. CDR3 in amino acids: CATSDEDSSYNEQFF. Written as DNA, the CDR3 is TGTGCCACCAGTGATGAGGACAGCTCCTACAATGAGCAGTTCTTC.

The table lists this clone with a count of one. V is TRBV5-1 and J is TRBJ2-1; a weak D match, TRBD1 (5 bases). The CDR3 is 15 residues long. The germline V and J ends were trimmed by 5 bases and 3 bases, with 15 bases remaining between them. CDR1 is SGHRS, CDR2 YFSETQ, per germline. The CDR3 is CASRYKNDSYNEQFF. For the CDR3, the DNA is TGCGCCAGCAGGTACAAAAACGACAGCTACAATGAGCAGTTCTTC.

The gene calls are TRBV19 and TRBJ1-1, with D unclear. The CDR3 is made up of 15 amino acids. Trimming took 2 bases from V and 1 from J, leaving 11 bases between them. Germline-derived CDR1 and CDR2 are LNHDA and SQIVND (reference sequence). CDR3 loop: CASSIMAPPNTEAFF. The CDR3 coding sequence is TGTGCCAGTAGTATAATGGCTCCCCCGAACACTGAAGCTTTCTTT.

The chain recombines TRBV12-3 or TRBV12-4 with TRBJ1-3, with D uncertain. V gave up 2 bases and J gave up 4 bases, with 6 bases separating them. This CDR3 is built from 13 residues. CDR3 sequence: CASSLYEGNTIYF. The DNA of the CDR3 is TGTGCCAGCAGTTTATATGAGGGAAACACCATATATTTT.

Notes on this clone: In the same sample, other DNA sequences code for this CDR3. The chain employs TRBV2 and TRBJ1-2, with TRBD1 as a possible D gene (6 bases). Germline CDR1 reads SNHLY; CDR2 reads FYNNEI. This CDR3 region has 13 residues. The ends were cut back, 3 bases at V and 2 bases at J, with 7 bases in the middle. The DNA of the CDR3 is TGTGCCAGCAGTGATACAGGGAACTATGGCTACACCTTC. Protein product: CASSDTGNYGYTF.

The chain links TRBV19 to TRBJ1-6, with D unclear. The CDR3 contains 15 residues. Looked up from germline, CDR1 is LNHDA and CDR2 is SQIVND (reference sequence). Trimming pared 6 bases from V and 5 bases from J, leaving 14 bases between. The CDR3 spells CASSQQRRNNSPLHF. The CDR3 coding sequence is TGTGCCAGTAGCCAGCAGCGGCGCAATAATTCACCCCTCCACTTT.

The chain couples TRBV29-1 to TRBJ2-2; possible D gene TRBD2, 5 bases. The CDR3 is 15 amino acids. Per the germline V gene, CDR1 is SQVTM and CDR2 is ANQGSEA. Trimming removed 2 bases from V and 5 bases from J, with 15 bases in between. The CDR3 region has the DNA TGCAGCGTTGAATACGGGCCCCGAGGGACCGGGGAGCTGTTTTTT. As protein: CSVEYGPRGTGELFF.

The rearrangement uses TRBV7-9 and TRBJ2-1; 9 bases map to TRBD2. CDR3 length equals 18 residues. The V gene's germline CDR1 is SEHNR and CDR2 FQNEAQ (reference sequence). V dropped 2 bases and J dropped 7; count of bases not matched to a gene: 15. CDR3 protein: CASSLWPPRRGGLNEQFF. For the CDR3, the DNA is TGTGCCAGCAGCTTATGGCCACCGCGGCGGGGGGGTCTAAATGAGCAGTTCTTC.

CDR3 sequence (DNA): TGTGCCAGCAGCACTGGACTAGCGGGAGTGGTAGATACGCAGTATTTT. Translating gives CASSTGLAGVVDTQYF. This chain links TRBV7-2 with TRBJ2-3, with TRBD2 identical over 13 bases. J was trimmed by 5 bases and V by 5 bases; bases with no gene match: 7. The CDR3 is 16 residues long. Germline V lookup: CDR1 SGHTA, CDR2 FQGNSA.

The rearrangement joins TRBV5-5 to TRBJ2-7, with a tentative D call TRBD1 (5 bases). V was pared by 0 bases and J by 3 bases, with 10 bases between. The CDR3 contains 14 residues. Germline values: CDR1 SGHKS, CDR2 YYEKEE (reference sequence). DNA of the CDR3: TGTGCCAGCAGCTTGGGCCAGGGTATCTACGAGCAGTACTTC. It translates to CASSLGQGIYEQYF.

The chain couples TRBV2 to TRBJ1-2; D gene uncertain. Germline CDR1 is SNHLY and CDR2 is FYNNEI. Trimming cost V 2 bases and J 0 bases, with 7 bases left between them. The CDR3 covers 14 residues. CDR3 DNA sequence: TGTGCCAGCAGTGAAAACAGCCCTAACTATGGCTACACCTTC. This sequence encodes CASSENSPNYGYTF.

V usage is TRBV5-8 and J usage is TRBJ1-5, with TRBD1 as a possible D gene (5 bases). Deletions cut 0 bases from V and 3 bases from J, with 10 bases between. In germline, CDR1 is SGHTS, CDR2 YDEGEE. The CDR3 runs to 15 residues. CDR3 amino acids: CASSLEGRNNQPQHF. The CDR3 DNA reads as TGTGCCAGCAGCTTGGAGGGGAGGAACAATCAGCCCCAGCATTTT.

The V gene is TRBV27, the J gene TRBJ1-1, with a tentative D call TRBD1 (6 bases). This CDR3 contains 15 residues. Trimming took off 3 bases at V and 4 bases at J, with 15 bases between the two ends. Germline lookup yields CDR1 MNHEY and CDR2 SMNVEV (reference sequence). This CDR3 is CASSFPYRVCTEAFF. The CDR3 DNA reads as TGTGCCAGCAGTTTCCCTTACAGGGTATGCACTGAAGCTTTCTTT.

This clone appeared a single time. The CDR3: CASSSPGQPYEQYF. CDR3 bases: TGTGCCAGCAGTTCTCCGGGACAGCCCTACGAGCAGTACTTC. The chain couples TRBV6-5 to TRBJ2-7, with TRBD1 identical over 7 bases. V was pared by 4 bases and J by 2 bases, with 5 bases of the junction left unmatched. The CDR3 has 14 residues. Germline V lookup: CDR1 MNHEY, CDR2 SVGAGI.

The genes are TRBV12-5 and TRBJ1-1; a weak D match, TRBD1 (6 bases). The length of the CDR3 is 13 residues. The germline CDR1 and CDR2 sequences are LGHNT and FRNRAP. The ends were cut back, 6 bases at V and 6 bases at J, with 14 bases in the middle. CDR3 in amino acids: CASGTDRIPEAFF. CDR3 nucleotide sequence: TGTGCTAGTGGAACCGACAGGATCCCTGAAGCTTTCTTT.